Shown below are 28 T cell receptor beta chains from a single sample sequenced in a study of identifying expanded T cells in peripheral blood. The repertoire was sequenced with immunoSEQ multiplex PCR; TCRdb's copy has only in-frame clones and lacks some. The table has over 85,000 clones, 88% seen once. Sequencing used blood. Source of these receptors: a person aged 18 to 75 in good health.

The chain has TRBV11-2 and TRBJ1-6; D is undetermined. CDR3 length: 13 amino acids. Germline values: CDR1 SGHAT, CDR2 FQNNGV. Trimming stripped 3 bases from V and 9 bases from J, with 9 bases between. CDR3 sequence reads: CASSFASRSPLHF. The CDR3 coding sequence is TGTGCCAGCAGCTTTGCCAGTCGTTCACCCCTCCACTTT.

The rearrangement joins TRBV7-2 to TRBJ1-5; 10 nucleotides align to TRBD1. Germline V gives CDR1 SGHTA, CDR2 FQGNSA. V gave up 2 bases and J gave up 2 bases; unmatched junction bases: 3. The CDR3 consists of 16 residues. CDR3 coding DNA: TGTGCCAGCAGCTTAATTGGACAGGGGGGCAATCAGCCCCAGCATTTT. Protein product: CASSLIGQGGNQPQHF. Full variable domain (remainder filled in from reference TRBV7-2 and TRBJ1-5): GAGVSQSPSNKVTEKGKDVELRCDPISGHTALYWYRQSLGQGLEFLIYFQGNSAPDKSGLPSDRFSAERTGGSVSTLTIQRTQQEDSAVYLCASSLIGQGGNQPQHFGDGTRLSIL.

V is TRBV18 and J is TRBJ2-7; 7 bases line up with TRBD2. After removal of 1 base from V and 3 bases from J, the junction contained 3 bases not matched to a gene. This CDR3 is built from 14 residues. Germline lookup yields CDR1 KGHSH and CDR2 LQKENI. In DNA, the CDR3 is TGTGCCAGCTCACCACGACTAGCCGGCTACGAGCAGTACTTC. Protein: CASSPRLAGYEQYF.

V usage is TRBV29-1 and J usage is TRBJ2-3; TRBD2 agrees at 12 bases. V lost 7 bases and J lost 6; bases outside the gene matches: 11. Germline V gives CDR1 SQVTM, CDR2 ANQGSEA. This CDR3 has 15 amino acids. Here the CDR3 DNA reads TGCAGCGACCGACTAGCGGGGGCCTCCCACGATACGCAGTATTTT. Protein sequence: CSDRLAGASHDTQYF.

J is TRBJ2-3 and V is TRBV7-8, with a possible D match to TRBD2 (5 bases). The V end lost 7 bases, the J end lost 9 bases, and 17 bases lay between the germline ends. The CDR3 sequence is 13 residues long. CDR1 is SGHVS, CDR2 FQNEAQ, per germline. The CDR3 nucleotides are TGTGCCAGCACAGCTCGGGAAACTAGGACGCAGTATTTT. Its translation is CASTARETRTQYF.

This sequence joins TRBV5-1 and TRBJ2-7; 11 nucleotides agree with TRBD1. J gave up 3 bases and V 2 bases, and 7 bases lay outside the gene matches. The germline V gene encodes CDR1 SGHRS and CDR2 YFSETQ. CDR3 length: 16 residues. The CDR3 bases are TGCGCCAGCAGCTTAATCCCCGGGACAGGGGGCTACGAGCAGTACTTC. Amino acids: CASSLIPGTGGYEQYF.

This rearrangement joins TRBV5-7 to TRBJ1-2; TRBD1 agrees at 8 bases. TRBV5-7 is known as an ORF, though its function is uncertain. Germline trimming cut 4 bases from V and 5 bases from J; bases unmatched to any gene: 16. CDR3 length: 17 residues. DNA for the CDR3: TGTGCCAGCAGCGTAACAGGGGGAGAATTTTACCCGTATGGCTACACCTTC. It is translated as CASSVTGGEFYPYGYTF.

In its sample, this clone was seen a few times. V usage is TRBV14 and J usage is TRBJ2-2, with D perhaps TRBD1 or TRBD2 (6 bases each). Trimming cost V 5 bases and J 3 bases, with 25 bases left between them. This CDR3 comprises 19 residues. Germline lookup yields CDR1 SGHDN and CDR2 FVKESK. The CDR3 here is CASSARGHQVASHTGELFF. The CDR3 DNA is TGTGCCAGCAGCGCCCGGGGGCATCAAGTAGCATCCCACACCGGGGAGCTGTTTTTT.

V is TRBV5-1 and J is TRBJ1-1; D call uncertain. Deletions cut 4 bases from V and 6 bases from J, with 13 bases between. This CDR3 region has 13 residues. CDR1 and CDR2 (germline): SGHRS, YFSETQ. DNA of the CDR3: TGCGCCAGCAGCCCGGAGGTCGCGGCTGAAGCTTTCTTT. It yields the protein CASSPEVAAEAFF. Based on the CDR3 plus reference TRBV5-1 and TRBJ1-1, the full variable domain is KAGVTQTPRYLIKTRGQQVTLSCSPISGHRSVSWYQQTPGQGLQFLFEYFSETQRNKGNFPGRFSGRQFSNSRSEMNVSTLELGDSALYLCASSPEVAAEAFFGQGTRLTVV.

This chain links TRBV11-2 with TRBJ2-5; D is possibly TRBD1 (5 bases). Germline V gene sequence: CDR1 SGHAT, CDR2 FQNNGV. Trimming took off 5 bases at V and 2 bases at J, with 9 bases between the two ends. The CDR3 spans 13 residues. As DNA, the CDR3 is TGTGCCAGCAGCCCAAGACAGCAAGAGACCCAGTACTTC. Protein sequence: CASSPRQQETQYF.

This clone has more than one count but fewer than ten. CDR3 coding DNA: TGCGCCAGCAGCCGAGAAGGGTCACATATGAACACCGGGGAGCTGTTTTTT. It specifies CASSREGSHMNTGELFF. The V gene is TRBV4-1, the J gene TRBJ2-2, with unresolved D. This CDR3 comprises 17 residues. Looked up from germline, CDR1 is MGHRA and CDR2 is YSYEKL. V lost 4 bases and J 1 base, leaving 16 bases between the germline ends.

The chain carries TRBV5-8 and TRBJ1-1, with no clear D. This CDR3 contains 15 residues. V lost 4 bases and J 0 bases, leaving 13 bases between the germline ends. The germline gives CDR1 SGHTS, CDR2 YDEGEE. This chain's CDR3 is CASSGQMRMNTEAFF. CDR3 nucleotide sequence: TGTGCCAGCAGCGGGCAGATGAGGATGAACACTGAAGCTTTCTTT.

The rearrangement links TRBV2 to TRBJ2-2; 8 bases are a match to TRBD2. The CDR3 length is 14 residues. CDR1 and CDR2 from the germline V gene are SNHLY and FYNNEI. Unmatched junction bases numbered 5, after V lost 7 bases and J lost 4 bases. The CDR3 coding sequence is TGTGCCAGCATGGAGCGGGAGAGCACCGGGGAGCTGTTTTTT. Protein product: CASMERESTGELFF.

This clone was observed once. The chain recombines TRBV9 with TRBJ2-3; 7 bases align to TRBD2. The CDR3 has 15 residues. CDR1 and CDR2 from the germline V gene are SGDLS and YYNGEE. The ends lost 0 bases at V and 7 bases at J; junction bases unmatched: 8. CDR3 nucleotide sequence: TGTGCCAGCAGCGTAGTCGCCGCGGGGGAAAATACGCAGTATTTT. This encodes CASSVVAAGENTQYF.

This rearrangement joins TRBV6-6 to TRBJ1-1, with D maybe TRBD1 (6 bases). Trimming pared 6 bases from V and 8 bases from J, leaving 16 bases between. The CDR3 spans 13 residues. Germline V lookup: CDR1 MNHNY, CDR2 SVGAGI (reference sequence). CDR3 DNA sequence: TGTGCCAGCAGCCCTCTCCGACAGGCCGAAGCTTTCTTT. Its translation: CASSPLRQAEAFF.

The chain recombines TRBV30 with TRBJ1-1, with D possibly being TRBD1 (6 bases). The CDR3 is made up of 15 amino acids. The germline CDR1 and CDR2 sequences are GTSNPN and SVGIG (reference sequence). Trimming removed 0 bases at V and 4 bases at J, with 15 bases between. CDR3 region: CAWSVGRGLITEAFF. Written as DNA, the CDR3 is TGTGCCTGGAGTGTTGGACGGGGGCTCATCACTGAAGCTTTCTTT.

The chain is built from TRBV11-3 and TRBJ2-5, with TRBD2 as a possible D gene (5 bases). Germline-derived CDR1 and CDR2 are SGHNT and YENEEA. Deletions cut 4 bases from V and 7 bases from J, with 13 bases between. The CDR3 loop spans 13 amino acids. The CDR3 nucleotides are TGTGCCAGCAGCTCCACTAGAGGTCTGACCCAGTACTTC. Translating gives CASSSTRGLTQYF.

The V gene is TRBV9, the J gene TRBJ2-1; tentatively, D is TRBD1 (6 bases). The V gene lost 1 base and the J gene lost 5 bases, with 10 bases spanning the gap. Per the germline V gene, CDR1 is SGDLS and CDR2 is YYNGEE. The CDR3 runs to 14 residues. The CDR3 coding sequence is TGTGCCAGCAGCGTACTACAGGGAGACAATGAGCAGTTCTTC. It specifies CASSVLQGDNEQFF.

The genes are TRBV5-1 and TRBJ2-3, with D possibly matching TRBD1 (5 bases). The CDR3 totals 15 residues. CDR1 is SGHRS, CDR2 YFSETQ, per germline. V was shortened by 4 bases and J by 2 bases, with 14 bases between the two germline ends. CDR3 in DNA: TGCGCCAGCAGCCCCAGGGTGGCCACCACAGATACGCAGTATTTT. Amino acids: CASSPRVATTDTQYF. The full variable domain, rest sourced from reference TRBV5-1 and TRBJ2-3, is KAGVTQTPRYLIKTRGQQVTLSCSPISGHRSVSWYQQTPGQGLQFLFEYFSETQRNKGNFPGRFSGRQFSNSRSEMNVSTLELGDSALYLCASSPRVATTDTQYFGPGTRLTVL.

The chain combines TRBV7-9 with TRBJ1-1; D possibly corresponds to TRBD1 (5 bases). Germline CDR1 SEHNR, CDR2 FQNEAQ (reference sequence). The CDR3 contains 14 residues. V dropped 6 bases and J dropped 3 bases, with 14 bases sitting between them. The CDR3 sequence is CASRSVPGYTEAFF. For the CDR3, the DNA is TGTGCCAGCAGGTCGGTGCCAGGGTACACTGAAGCTTTCTTT.

This chain joins TRBV28 and TRBJ2-7; D ambiguous. The germline gives CDR1 MDHEN, CDR2 SYDVKM. The CDR3 runs 15 residues. Trimming removed 5 bases from V and 5 bases from J, with 19 bases in between. CDR3 nucleotide sequence: TGTGCCAGCAGTCCCCCGGGTCCCCTAGGCCACGAGCAGTACTTC. Translated: CASSPPGPLGHEQYF.

CDR3 DNA sequence: TGTGCCAGCAGCCGGGACAGGGGCACTGCAGATACGCAGTATTTT. Translation gives CASSRDRGTADTQYF. The chain links TRBV5-4 to TRBJ2-3; 10 bases match TRBD1. The CDR3 sequence is 15 residues long. The germline CDR1 and CDR2 sequences are SGHNT and YYREEE (reference sequence). Germline trimming cut 4 bases from V and 4 bases from J; bases unmatched to any gene: 6.

V and J are TRBV5-1 and TRBJ2-1; perhaps D is TRBD1 or TRBD2 (5 bases each). CDR1 SGHRS and CDR2 YFSETQ come from the germline V gene. The length of the CDR3 is 14 residues. V shed 4 bases and J shed 5 bases, with 13 bases lying between them. CDR3 loop: CASSVLGTNNEQFF. The CDR3 DNA reads as TGCGCCAGCAGCGTTCTTGGGACCAACAATGAGCAGTTCTTC.

The chain employs TRBV5-1 and TRBJ2-7; D unclear. The CDR3 consists of 14 residues. Germline V lookup: CDR1 SGHRS, CDR2 YFSETQ. V was clipped by 0 bases and J by 6 bases, with 13 bases between them. CDR3: CASSLEGRRGEQYF. The CDR3 nucleotides read TGCGCCAGCAGCTTGGAGGGCAGGAGAGGCGAGCAGTACTTC.

This sequence joins TRBV28 and TRBJ2-1; possible D gene TRBD2, 5 bases. Germline V gives CDR1 MDHEN, CDR2 SYDVKM. V lost 2 bases and J lost 1, with 24 bases in between. The CDR3 extends over 20 amino acids. The CDR3 nucleotides read TGTGCCAGCAGTTTACCCCTCTCGCGCGGGCCCAGTAGATCCTACAATGAGCAGTTCTTC. Residues: CASSLPLSRGPSRSYNEQFF.

The rearrangement uses TRBV7-8 and TRBJ1-2; 9 positions agree with TRBD1. The CDR3 is made up of 14 amino acids. Germline trimming cut 5 bases from V and 4 bases from J; bases unmatched to any gene: 5. From germline, CDR1 is SGHVS and CDR2 FQNEAQ. CDR3 sequence reads: CASSIGQGSYGYTF. The CDR3 DNA follows: TGTGCCAGCAGCATAGGACAGGGGAGCTATGGCTACACCTTC.

The V gene is TRBV4-2, the J gene TRBJ2-1, with D perhaps TRBD2 (7 bases). CDR3 length: 16 residues. Trimming took off 0 bases at V and 7 bases at J, with 16 bases between the two ends. From germline, CDR1 is LGHNA and CDR2 YNFKEQ. The CDR3 sequence is CASSQDTGGRLNEQFF. In DNA, the CDR3 is TGTGCCAGCAGCCAAGATACGGGGGGCCGATTGAATGAGCAGTTCTTC.

The chain couples TRBV27 to TRBJ1-5; TRBD1 aligns across 7 bases. Germline values: CDR1 MNHEY, CDR2 SMNVEV (reference sequence). Trimming cost V 3 bases and J 2 bases; bases outside gene matches: 1. The CDR3 is 14 amino acids. Here the CDR3 reads CASSFGQGNQPQHF. CDR3 in DNA: TGTGCCAGCAGTTTTGGACAGGGCAATCAGCCCCAGCATTTT.